The T cell receptor (beta chain) under discussion was sequenced for a study of T cells in Graves' hyperthyroidism and ophthalmopathy. Study-wide results and limits: Most thyroid clonotypes expanded above 0.001 appeared in blood too.

This clonotype occurred many times. Its target is not known. Amplification of TCR beta CDR3 regions was performed using RNA transcripts as template. With the HTBI primer set, the TCR CDR3 went through a first round of RT-PCR. Using its own MiXCR run on the multiplex PCR reads, TCRdb lists one record per CDR3 protein. The sample holds 650,000 to 850,000 distinct CDR3 sequences, 18% seen once. The sequenced sample was blood. The receptor's source is a woman in her forties or fifties with Graves' hyperthyroidism that later progressed to Graves' ophthalmopathy.

DNA of the CDR3: TGTGCCAGCTCCGGGGAGGCGACCGCCTACGAGCAGTACTTC. Its translation: CASSGEATAYEQYF. This chain joins TRBV18 and TRBJ2-7; D perhaps matches TRBD2 (6 bases). This CDR3 spans 14 amino acids. Germline V gene lookup returns CDR1 KGHSH and CDR2 LQKENI. Trimming stripped 6 bases from V and 2 bases from J, with 14 bases between.